These T cell receptor beta chains were read from a single sample in a study of PD-1 and CTLA-4 blockade in melanoma. Profiling relied on immunoSEQ multiplex PCR, and the TCRdb table lists in-frame clones only, not all of them. The data hold 28,000 or so clones, with approximately 89% observed a single time. The source material was CD8+ T cells from peripheral blood, sampled from a patient given anti-PD-1 treatment. The receptors here all came from a human donor with melanoma. CDR3s include the opening cysteine and the closing phenylalanine or tryptophan. D genes are given only for firm matches. Some rows mark clone size as missing; the rest say once, few, many or name a class of expanded clone.

d_call: .
v_call: TRBV6-5
clone_size: .
j_call: TRBJ2-7
cdr3_aa: CASSRVGTYEQYF
cdr3_nt: TGTGCCAGCAGCAGGGTGGGGACCTACGAGCAGTACTTC

d_call: .
v_call: TRBV29-1
clone_size: .
j_call: TRBJ2-1
cdr3_aa: CSVPGSNGEQFF
cdr3_nt: TGCAGCGTCCCCGGATCTAACGGTGAGCAGTTCTTC

d_call: .
v_call: TRBV28
clone_size: .
j_call: TRBJ1-2
cdr3_aa: CASSMDSSGYTF
cdr3_nt: TGTGCCAGCAGCATGGACTCGAGTGGCTACACCTTC

d_call: TRBD2
v_call: TRBV7-2
clone_size: .
j_call: TRBJ2-7
cdr3_aa: CASSQPGLAGDEEQYF
cdr3_nt: TGTGCCAGCAGCCAACCGGGACTAGCGGGAGATGAGGAGCAGTACTTC

d_call: .
v_call: TRBV6-5
clone_size: .
j_call: TRBJ1-2
cdr3_aa: CASSSSGLEDYGYTF
cdr3_nt: TGTGCCAGCAGTTCCTCGGGTCTAGAAGACTATGGCTACACCTTC

d_call: TRBD2
v_call: TRBV4-2
clone_size: .
j_call: TRBJ2-7
cdr3_aa: CASSQEGSGSSYEQYF
cdr3_nt: TGTGCCAGCAGCCAAGAAGGTAGCGGGAGCTCCTACGAGCAGTACTTC

d_call: .
v_call: TRBV28
clone_size: .
j_call: TRBJ1-5
cdr3_aa: CASSLGYNQPQHF
cdr3_nt: TGTGCCAGCAGTTTAGGATATAATCAGCCCCAGCATTTT

d_call: .
v_call: TRBV7-8
clone_size: .
j_call: TRBJ2-1
cdr3_aa: CASSSSRDSYNEQFF
cdr3_nt: TGTGCCAGCAGCTCTTCCCGGGACTCCTACAATGAGCAGTTCTTC

d_call: .
v_call: TRBV7-9
clone_size: .
j_call: TRBJ1-5
cdr3_aa: CASSSGGRDQPQHF
cdr3_nt: TGTGCCAGCAGCTCGGGGGGTCGTGATCAGCCCCAGCATTTT

d_call: .
v_call: TRBV4-1
clone_size: .
j_call: TRBJ2-6
cdr3_aa: CASRGAGANVLTF
cdr3_nt: TGCGCCAGCAGGGGGGCTGGGGCCAACGTCCTGACTTTC

d_call: .
v_call: TRBV13
clone_size: once
j_call: TRBJ2-7
cdr3_aa: CASSLGQATAGYQYF
cdr3_nt: TGTGCCAGCAGCTTAGGACAAGCGACGGCCGGGTATCAGTACTTC

d_call: .
v_call: TRBV27
clone_size: .
j_call: TRBJ1-5
cdr3_aa: CASRSYFLDQPQHF
cdr3_nt: TGTGCCAGCAGGTCATATTTTCTCGATCAGCCCCAGCATTTT

d_call: .
v_call: TRBV10-2
clone_size: .
j_call: TRBJ2-1
cdr3_aa: CASTNGEPQFF
cdr3_nt: TGCGCCAGCACCAATGGCGAGCCGCAGTTCTTC

d_call: TRBD2
v_call: TRBV9
clone_size: once
j_call: TRBJ2-7
cdr3_aa: CASSGSRGVQQGEQYF
cdr3_nt: TGTGCCAGCAGCGGGTCGCGGGGGGTTCAACAGGGCGAGCAGTACTTC

d_call: TRBD2
v_call: TRBV28
clone_size: .
j_call: TRBJ2-1
cdr3_aa: CASTPEGAGPLEHEQFF
cdr3_nt: TGTGCCAGCACCCCGGAGGGAGCGGGACCTCTAGAGCATGAGCAGTTCTTC

d_call: TRBD1
v_call: TRBV2
clone_size: .
j_call: TRBJ2-1
cdr3_aa: CASTGTDEINEQFF
cdr3_nt: TGTGCCAGCACCGGGACAGATGAAATCAATGAGCAGTTCTTC

d_call: TRBD1
v_call: TRBV27
clone_size: .
j_call: TRBJ2-5
cdr3_aa: CASSARQGGYQETQYF
cdr3_nt: TGTGCCAGCAGTGCTAGACAGGGGGGCTACCAAGAGACCCAGTACTTC